The clone carrying this TCR beta chain occurred a few times. Antigen: not known. The sample belongs to a study of graft-versus-host responses after intestinal transplantation. Study at large: Each recipient received a multivisceral, liver-intestinal, or isolated intestinal graft. All of the recipients had induction that used anti-thymocyte globulin, then tacrolimus and steroids for approximately 3 years.

The germline V and J ends were trimmed by 3 bases and 7 bases, with 7 bases remaining between them. CDR1 and CDR2 (germline): LNHDA, SQIVND (reference sequence). This CDR3 has 12 amino acids. Study-wide points: Researchers found peak circulating GvH clone levels linked to early post-transplant HvG declines. Across patients carrying graft-donor T cell macrochimerism, allografts held high graft-versus-host to host-versus-graft clonal ratios.

The data were produced by immunoSEQ multiplex PCR, yet TCRdb's version contains in-frame clones alone and is incomplete. The sample consists of around 130,000 clones, 85% to 95% of them appearing once. The input for sequencing was unstimulated CD4+ T cells sorted from spleen or lymph node cells, taken before intestinal transplant. This clonotype originated in a human donor who received an intestinal transplant. J is TRBJ1-3 and V is TRBV19; D possibly corresponds to TRBD1 (5 bases). CDR3 sequence: CASSIRDNTIYF. The CDR3 DNA reads as TGTGCCAGTAGTATCCGGGACAACACCATATATTTT.